The 21 T cell receptor beta chains reported below all come from one sample, sequenced in a study of OX40 agonist ivuxolimab in advanced cancers. Clones were read by immunoSEQ multiplex PCR, and TCRdb kept only the in-frame ones, dropping some. The data contain 42,000 or so clones, approximately 80% of them singletons. The sample here was CD4+ or CD8+ T cells sorted from blood, taken in a trial of the OX40 agonist ivuxolimab. The receptors stem from an adult with an advanced solid tumor such as melanoma, head and neck, liver or kidney cancer.

CDR3 in DNA: TGTGCCAGCAGCTTGTCCAGGAACACCGGGGAGCTGTTTTTT. Its translation: CASSLSRNTGELFF. This chain joins TRBV11-1 and TRBJ2-2; no firm D call. From germline, CDR1 is SGHAT and CDR2 FQDESV (reference sequence). Deletions cut 3 bases from V and 1 base from J, with 6 bases between. The CDR3 consists of 14 residues.

The chain recombines TRBV19 with TRBJ1-1, with D unresolved. This CDR3 comprises 11 residues. Germline V gene lookup returns CDR1 LNHDA and CDR2 SQIVND (reference sequence). The V and J ends lost 3 bases and 8 bases respectively, with 7 bases between them. The CDR3 loop reads CASSITLEAFF. The DNA for the CDR3 is TGTGCCAGTAGTATCACCCTCGAAGCTTTCTTT. The entire variable domain, with the rest obtained from reference TRBV19 and TRBJ1-1, is as follows: DGGITQSPKYLFRKEGQNVTLSCEQNLNHDAMYWYRQDPGQGLRLIYYSQIVNDFQKGDIAEGYSVSREKKESFPLTVTSAQKNPTAFYLCASSITLEAFFGQGTRLTVV.

DNA for the CDR3: TGCGCCAGCAGCCAGTATCCTTCGGGGGGGCCGCAAGAGACCCAGTACTTC. Translating gives CASSQYPSGGPQETQYF. The genes are TRBV4-1 and TRBJ2-5; 8 bases are shared with TRBD2. CDR1 MGHRA and CDR2 YSYEKL come from the germline V gene. V trimming: 3 bases; J trimming: 2 bases; junction bases outside the gene matches: 11. The length of the CDR3 is 17 residues.

The J gene is TRBJ2-1, the V gene TRBV10-3; D is undetermined. The CDR3 covers 13 residues. The germline CDR1 and CDR2 sequences are ENHRY and SYGVKD. V was pared by 2 bases and J by 4 bases, with 6 bases between. The CDR3 is CAISERVYNEQFF. CDR3 nucleotide sequence: TGTGCCATCAGTGAGAGGGTATACAATGAGCAGTTCTTC.

The J gene is TRBJ2-1, the V gene TRBV28; D perhaps matches TRBD2 (6 bases). This CDR3 has 15 amino acids. Trimming stripped 2 bases from V and 0 bases from J, with 8 bases between. Per the germline V gene, CDR1 is MDHEN and CDR2 is SYDVKM. CDR3 protein: CASSLASVSYNEQFF. The DNA of the CDR3 is TGTGCCAGCAGTTTAGCTAGCGTCTCCTACAATGAGCAGTTCTTC.

V and J are TRBV7-9 and TRBJ2-4; TRBD1 matches 7 bases. Losses at the gene ends were 8 bases for V and 2 bases for J; bases not matched to a gene: 15. The length of the CDR3 is 17 residues. The germline V gene encodes CDR1 SEHNR and CDR2 FQNEAQ (reference sequence). CDR3 protein: CASGLWFPGQTKNIQYF. The CDR3, as DNA: TGTGCCAGCGGCCTTTGGTTCCCGGGACAGACCAAAAACATTCAGTACTTC. The full variable domain, its missing parts supplied by reference TRBV7-9 and TRBJ2-4, is DTGVSQNPRHKITKRGQNVTFRCDPISEHNRLYWYRQTLGQGPEFLTYFQNEAQLEKSRLLSDRFSAERPKGSFSTLEIQRTEQGDSAMYLCASGLWFPGQTKNIQYFGAGTRLSVL.

This clone was counted a single time. The chain has TRBV19 and TRBJ1-2; D is uncertain. Germline assignment: CDR1 LNHDA and CDR2 SQIVND (reference sequence). The ends were cut back, 7 bases at V and 4 bases at J, with 13 bases in the middle. This CDR3 spans 13 amino acids. The DNA for the CDR3 is TGTGCCAGTACCACGGGTTTTTTCTATGGCTACACCTTC. Protein: CASTTGFFYGYTF.

The chain links TRBV11-3 to TRBJ2-1; D gene unclear. The V end was cut by 0 bases, the J end by 4 bases, with 4 bases between. The CDR3 has 13 residues. Germline lookup yields CDR1 SGHNT and CDR2 YENEEA. The CDR3 is CASSLEPYNEQFF. CDR3 sequence (DNA): TGTGCCAGCAGCTTAGAACCGTACAATGAGCAGTTCTTC.

This chain connects TRBV4-1 to TRBJ1-6, with a possible D match to TRBD1 (5 bases). The CDR3 is made up of 14 amino acids. V shed 6 bases and J shed 9 bases, with 15 bases lying between them. Germline V gene data show CDR1 as MGHRA and CDR2 as YSYEKL. In DNA form, the CDR3 reads TGCGCCAGCAGTAGATCTTTCGGGGGTTCACCCCTCCACTTT. Its translation: CASSRSFGGSPLHF.

V usage is TRBV11-2 and J usage is TRBJ2-1; 8 bases map to TRBD2. The length of the CDR3 is 16 residues. Germline V CDR1 and CDR2: SGHAT, FQNNGV. The V segment lost 1 base and the J segment 4 bases; nucleotides outside the gene matches: 6. The CDR3 loop reads CASSLAGGGSYNEQFF. The CDR3 DNA is TGTGCCAGCAGCTTAGCGGGCGGGGGGTCGTACAATGAGCAGTTCTTC.

The rearrangement joins TRBV5-6 to TRBJ1-2; 9 bases fit TRBD1. CDR1 is SGHDT and CDR2 is YYEEEE in the germline V gene. The CDR3 has 15 residues. Losses at the gene ends were 3 bases for V and 2 bases for J; bases not matched to a gene: 5. The CDR3, as DNA: TGTGCCAGCAGCTGGGGGGACAGGGAGAACTATGGCTACACCTTC. This gives the protein CASSWGDRENYGYTF.

The chain joins TRBV7-6 to TRBJ2-1, with a weak D call TRBD2 (6 bases). The CDR3 contains 18 residues. Germline-derived CDR1 and CDR2 are SGHVS and FNYEAQ. With 1 base removed from V and 3 bases from J, the gap between germline ends came to 19 bases. The CDR3: CASSLEHPGVLLYNEQFF. CDR3 bases: TGTGCCAGCAGCTTAGAACACCCGGGGGTGTTACTCTACAATGAGCAGTTCTTC.

This clone was found a few times. The rearrangement links TRBV27 to TRBJ2-1; possibly TRBD1 for D (6 bases). Germline loops: CDR1 MNHEY, CDR2 SMNVEV (reference sequence). V lost 8 bases to trimming and J lost 4 bases, with 18 bases between them. There are 15 residues in the CDR3. CDR3 in DNA: TGTGCCAGCTCACCATCGGACAGTTTTTACAATGAGCAGTTCTTC. This translates into CASSPSDSFYNEQFF.

The CDR3 region is CASSPRRTLFQETQYF. The CDR3, as DNA: TGTGCCAGCAGCCCACGGCGGACCCTCTTCCAAGAGACCCAGTACTTC. The chain joins TRBV7-9 to TRBJ2-5; D unclear. Trimming stripped 5 bases from V and 1 base from J, with 17 bases between. This CDR3 region has 16 residues. Germline V CDR1 and CDR2: SEHNR, FQNEAQ (reference sequence).

The table lists this clone with a count of one. This rearrangement joins TRBV28 to TRBJ2-3; TRBD2 matches at 7 bases. The CDR3 is made up of 13 amino acids. Losses at the gene ends were 7 bases for V and 2 bases for J; bases not matched to a gene: 3. In germline, CDR1 is MDHEN, CDR2 SYDVKM. DNA for the CDR3: TGTGCCAGCATGCGGGAGATCACAGATACGCAGTATTTT. It encodes CASMREITDTQYF.

This chain uses TRBV5-6 with TRBJ2-7; D call uncertain. Germline V gene data show CDR1 as SGHDT and CDR2 as YYEEEE. This CDR3 region has 12 residues. V was cut by 4 bases and J by 0 bases, with 5 bases left in between. CDR3 sequence reads: CASSASSYEQYF. CDR3 bases: TGTGCCAGCAGCGCGAGCTCCTACGAGCAGTACTTC. Drawing the rest from reference TRBV5-6 and TRBJ2-7, the complete variable domain is DAGVTQSPTHLIKTRGQQVTLRCSPKSGHDTVSWYQQALGQGPQFIFQYYEEEERQRGNFPDRFSGHQFPNYSSELNVNALLLGDSALYLCASSASSYEQYFGPGTRLTVT.

The genes are TRBV5-1 and TRBJ2-7; TRBD2 is a possible D gene (6 bases). The V end was cut by 7 bases, the J end by 5 bases, with 16 bases between. CDR3 length: 13 residues. Germline CDR1 and CDR2: SGHRS and YFSETQ. The CDR3 region is CASGQEGFNEQYF. In DNA form, the CDR3 reads TGCGCCAGCGGCCAGGAGGGCTTCAACGAGCAGTACTTC.

The sample holds many counts of this clone. The chain carries TRBV15 and TRBJ2-6; TRBD1 matches at 9 bases. Germline CDR1 and CDR2: LNHNV and YYDKDF (reference sequence). The CDR3 runs to 16 residues. The V segment lost 8 bases and the J segment 0 bases; nucleotides outside the gene matches: 5. The DNA for the CDR3 is TGTGCCACCTCCGGGACAGGGATCTCTGGGGCCAACGTCCTGACTTTC. This sequence encodes CATSGTGISGANVLTF.

This chain links TRBV11-2 with TRBJ2-7; D unclear. V was clipped by 5 bases and J by 5 bases, with 10 bases between them. The CDR3 runs to 12 residues. Germline CDR1 reads SGHAT; CDR2 reads FQNNGV. In DNA, the CDR3 is TGTGCCAGCAGCAGGGTAGGGAACGAGCAGTACTTC. Protein: CASSRVGNEQYF.

This clone was picked up one time. The chain combines TRBV4-1 with TRBJ1-3; D is ambiguous. This CDR3 comprises 18 residues. The germline gives CDR1 MGHRA, CDR2 YSYEKL. The germline V and J ends were trimmed by 4 bases and 0 bases, with 19 bases remaining between them. The CDR3 DNA is TGCGCCAGCAGCCGATGGCCCTCGACGCTAAGCTCTGGAAACACCATATATTTT. This gives the protein CASSRWPSTLSSGNTIYF.

This clone was counted between two and nine times. CDR3 sequence: CATSTDRANTEAFF. CDR3 bases: TGTGCCACCAGCACAGACAGGGCGAACACTGAAGCTTTCTTT. The chain employs TRBV15 and TRBJ1-1; 7 bases line up with TRBD1. Germline CDR1 reads LNHNV; CDR2 reads YYDKDF (reference sequence). The CDR3 runs 14 residues. Losses at the gene ends were 4 bases for V and 1 base for J; bases not matched to a gene: 3.